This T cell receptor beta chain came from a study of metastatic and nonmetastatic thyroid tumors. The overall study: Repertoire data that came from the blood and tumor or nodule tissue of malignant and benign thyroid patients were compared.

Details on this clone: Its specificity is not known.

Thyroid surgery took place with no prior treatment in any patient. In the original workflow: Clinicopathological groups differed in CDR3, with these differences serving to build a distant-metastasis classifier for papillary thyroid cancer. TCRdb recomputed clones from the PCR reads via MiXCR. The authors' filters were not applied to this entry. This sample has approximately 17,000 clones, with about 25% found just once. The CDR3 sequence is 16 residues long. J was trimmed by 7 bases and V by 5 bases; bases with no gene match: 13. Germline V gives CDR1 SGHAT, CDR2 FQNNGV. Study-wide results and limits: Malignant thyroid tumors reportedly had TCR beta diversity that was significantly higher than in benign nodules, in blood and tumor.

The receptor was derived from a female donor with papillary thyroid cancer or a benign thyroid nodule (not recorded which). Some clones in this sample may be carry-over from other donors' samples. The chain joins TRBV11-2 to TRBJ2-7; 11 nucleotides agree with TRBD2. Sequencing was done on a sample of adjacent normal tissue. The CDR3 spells CASSPYGLAGQDEQYF. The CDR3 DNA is TGTGCCAGCAGCCCCTACGGACTAGCGGGTCAGGATGAGCAGTACTTC.